This TCR beta chain was identified in a study of blood T cell repertoires in COVID-19. Study information: Collection of acute and convalescent COVID-19 samples took place in the United States, Italy and Spain. PBMCs, B-cell-depleted T cells, or T cells provided the cDNA or gDNA that made up the material.

In the study's own analysis: Reference gene primer amplification gave estimated nucleated cell counts. The protocol was immunoSEQ multiplex PCR, while the TCRdb copy is restricted to in-frame clones and leaves out a portion. Clone size and the V and J calls come from that table; the DNA yielded D and trimming. The sample holds roughly 280,000 clones, over 65% seen once. Looked up from germline, CDR1 is MGHDK and CDR2 is SYGVNS. The length of the CDR3 is 14 residues. V lost 1 base to trimming and J lost 11 bases, with 14 bases between them. The chain links TRBV25-1 to TRBJ1-4; no definite D call. The sequencing input was peripheral blood. This clonotype was obtained from a man in his 60s who had recovered from COVID-19. CDR3 amino acids: CASSESPGTVKLFF. The CDR3 DNA reads TGTGCCAGCAGTGAATCTCCGGGAACGGTTAAACTGTTTTTT.